One sample yielded the 32 T cell receptor beta chains listed below, sequenced in a study. TCRdb reprocessed the 5' RACE reads via MiXCR and lists one record per CDR3 protein. Here the sample spans 13,000 or so distinct CDR3 sequences, under 25% being singletons. Sequenced material: naive CD4+ T cells sorted from blood. Documented subset: naive CD4+ T cells, CD4+CD45RA+CD25-. These receptors originate from a female donor with breast cancer.

Turning to this clonotype: A read error may be the cause here, since a much bigger clone is one base away. The V call is TRBV12-3 or TRBV12-4, the J call TRBJ1-1; TRBD1 matches 9 bases. The ends lost 6 bases at V and 8 bases at J; junction bases unmatched: 7. CDR3 length: 13 residues. In nucleotides, the CDR3 is TGTGCCAGCAGACCTAGGGACAGGGTAGAAGCTTTCTTT. Protein product: CASRPRDRVEAFF.

In this sample, this clonotype is medium-sized. This chain links TRBV11-2 with TRBJ2-3, with 14 nucleotides matching TRBD2. CDR1 SGHAT and CDR2 FQNNGV come from the germline V gene. The CDR3 is made up of 19 amino acids. J was trimmed by 3 bases and V by 8 bases; bases with no gene match: 16. The DNA of the CDR3 is TGTGCCAGCCGCCCGGGACTAGCGGGAGCGCGGGGTAGGACAGATACGCAGTATTTT. This encodes CASRPGLAGARGRTDTQYF. The complete variable domain, with remaining parts taken from reference TRBV11-2 and TRBJ2-3, reads EAGVAQSPRYKIIEKRQSVAFWCNPISGHATLYWYQQILGQGPKLLIQFQNNGVVDDSQLPKDRFSAERLKGVDSTLKIQPAKLEDSAVYLCASRPGLAGARGRTDTQYFGPGTRLTVL.

This clonotype was observed many times. This chain uses TRBV15 with TRBJ1-2; D is uncertain. Germline CDR1 is LNHNV and CDR2 is YYDKDF (reference sequence). V was trimmed by 0 bases and J by 7 bases, leaving 15 bases between them. The CDR3 sequence is 15 residues long. The CDR3 DNA follows: TGTGCCACCAGCAGAGAGGGCACTCCTGATGGTGGCTACACCTTC. Protein: CATSREGTPDGGYTF.

V and J are TRBV7-9 and TRBJ2-1; the D gene is possibly TRBD2 (6 bases). The germline V gene has CDR1 SEHNR and CDR2 FQNEAQ (reference sequence). V lost 5 bases, J lost 2 bases, and 13 bases lay in between. The CDR3 consists of 15 residues. CDR3 bases: TGTGCCAGCAGCATAGTTCCTAGCGCCTACAATGAGCAGTTCTTC. As protein: CASSIVPSAYNEQFF. The variable domain in full, completed from reference TRBV7-9 and TRBJ2-1, reads DTGVSQNPRHKITKRGQNVTFRCDPISEHNRLYWYRQTLGQGPEFLTYFQNEAQLEKSRLLSDRFSAERPKGSFSTLEIQRTEQGDSAMYLCASSIVPSAYNEQFFGPGTRLTVL.

The J gene is TRBJ2-5, the V gene TRBV5-1; 11 nucleotides agree with TRBD2. The germline gives CDR1 SGHRS, CDR2 YFSETQ. The CDR3 has 15 residues. V was pared by 7 bases and J by 4 bases, with 9 bases of the junction left unmatched. The CDR3 loop reads CASVSGTSGGETQYF. The CDR3 DNA sequence: TGCGCCAGCGTCTCCGGGACTAGCGGCGGAGAGACCCAGTACTTC.

This clonotype was seen at least ten times. The V and J genes are TRBV6-5 and TRBJ1-5, with no clear D. Germline lookup yields CDR1 MNHEY and CDR2 SVGAGI. V gave up 0 bases and J gave up 1 base, with 10 bases separating them. There are 16 residues in the CDR3. The CDR3 region is CASSYSSRGSNQPQHF. The CDR3 DNA reads TGTGCCAGCAGTTACTCGAGCCGGGGAAGCAATCAGCCCCAGCATTTT.

By frequency in the sample, this clonotype is medium-sized (0.01 to 0.1%). The chain is built from TRBV11-2 and TRBJ2-1, with TRBD2 as a possible D gene (6 bases). Germline V lookup: CDR1 SGHAT, CDR2 FQNNGV. This CDR3 spans 14 amino acids. The V end was cut by 5 bases, the J end by 6 bases, with 14 bases between. In DNA, the CDR3 is TGTGCCAGCAGCGGAGGGGCTTGGGCCAATGAGCAGTTCTTC. Its protein product is CASSGGAWANEQFF.

This clonotype has just a few counts. The chain employs TRBV18 and TRBJ1-1; TRBD1 is a possible D gene (6 bases). Per germline, CDR1 KGHSH and CDR2 LQKENI. V shed 3 bases and J shed 3 bases, with 14 bases lying between them. This CDR3 spans 15 amino acids. The CDR3 DNA reads TGTGCCAGCTCACCGGTGACAGGCGGGTACACTGAAGCTTTCTTT. Its protein is CASSPVTGGYTEAFF.

This clonotype was seen only once. V and J are TRBV6-4 and TRBJ2-3; D remains unclear. This CDR3 comprises 13 residues. The germline gives CDR1 MRHNA, CDR2 SNTAGT. V lost 5 bases and J 4 bases, leaving 10 bases between the germline ends. This CDR3 reads CASSPIGADTQYF. The CDR3 nucleotides read TGTGCCAGCAGTCCCATTGGCGCAGATACGCAGTATTTT.

This clonotype occurred a few times. This sequence joins TRBV5-5 and TRBJ2-7, with D perhaps TRBD1 (5 bases). V lost 0 bases and J lost 4, with 11 bases in between. The germline gives CDR1 SGHKS, CDR2 YYEKEE (reference sequence). The CDR3 is made up of 14 amino acids. The CDR3 sequence: CASSLVGRAYEQYF. CDR3 coding DNA: TGTGCCAGCAGCTTGGTTGGCAGGGCATACGAGCAGTACTTC. Based on the CDR3 plus reference TRBV5-5 and TRBJ2-7, the full variable domain is DAGVTQSPTHLIKTRGQQVTLRCSPISGHKSVSWYQQVLGQGPQFIFQYYEKEERGRGNFPDRFSARQFPNYSSELNVNALLLGDSALYLCASSLVGRAYEQYFGPGTRLTVT.

This clonotype has just a few counts. The CDR3: CASSKKGITGAKNIQYF. The CDR3 DNA reads TGTGCCAGCAGCAAAAAGGGAATCACAGGTGCCAAAAACATTCAGTACTTC. The rearrangement joins TRBV21-1 to TRBJ2-4; the table assigns TRBD1, which was not confirmed against the DNA. TRBV21-1 is designated a pseudogene. The CDR3 totals 17 residues.

Within the sample, this clonotype is medium-sized. V usage is TRBV6-5 and J usage is TRBJ2-4, with 8 positions matching TRBD1. V gave up 4 bases and J gave up 0 bases; unmatched junction bases: 2. The CDR3 covers 15 residues. Germline V gives CDR1 MNHEY, CDR2 SVGAGI. DNA for the CDR3: TGTGCCAGCAGTTCACAGGGGGTAGCCAAAAACATTCAGTACTTC. Translation gives CASSSQGVAKNIQYF.

This clonotype was observed a handful of times. No conserved phenylalanine or tryptophan ends this CDR3, so it is likely a read error. In DNA, the CDR3 is TGCGCCAGCAGCTTGGAGGGGATGGGTTCACCCCTCCACTGT. Amino acids: CASSLEGMGSPLHC. This chain uses TRBV5-1 with TRBJ1-6; weak D call: TRBD1 (5 bases). V was pared by 0 bases and J by 9 bases, with 10 bases between. The CDR3 has 14 amino acids. Germline V gene sequence: CDR1 SGHRS, CDR2 YFSETQ.

In regard to this clonotype: Germline and junction disagree at one end, which may indicate a read error. The chain combines TRBV4-1 with TRBJ1-2; D is ambiguous. From germline, CDR1 is MGHRA and CDR2 YSYEKL. The CDR3 spans 13 residues. CDR3 DNA sequence: TGCGCCAACAGCCGGACCGCTAACTATGGCTACACCTTC. Translation: CANSRTANYGYTF.

This clonotype was detected ten times or more. The rearrangement uses TRBV4-1 and TRBJ1-2; D remains unclear. Germline assignment: CDR1 MGHRA and CDR2 YSYEKL. V gave up 0 bases and J gave up 7 bases, with 9 bases separating them. This CDR3 contains 13 residues. As DNA, the CDR3 is TGCGCCAGCAGCCAAGAGGGTGTCGGTGGCTACACCTTC. Translating it yields CASSQEGVGGYTF.

In its sample, this clonotype is medium-sized. The chain links TRBV5-1 to TRBJ2-1, with 9 bases that match TRBD1. CDR1 SGHRS and CDR2 YFSETQ come from the germline V gene. The V and J ends lost 7 bases and 5 bases, in that order; junction bases with no gene match: 7. The CDR3 loop spans 14 amino acids. The CDR3 here is CASSRDRVNNEQFF. CDR3 in DNA: TGCGCCAGCTCCCGGGACAGGGTCAACAATGAGCAGTTCTTC.

This sequence joins TRBV21-1 and TRBJ2-1; the table names TRBD1, a call not compared with the DNA. TRBV21-1 is classified as a pseudogene. There are 16 residues in the CDR3. CDR3 bases: TGCGCCAGCAGCGGGGGTCAGGAGGCATTGTACAATGAGCAGTTCTTC. It specifies CASSGGQEALYNEQFF.

By sample share, this clonotype is medium-sized. The chain links TRBV14 to TRBJ1-1; 10 positions match TRBD1. Germline loops: CDR1 SGHDN, CDR2 FVKESK. This CDR3 contains 15 residues. The ends lost 7 bases at V and 4 bases at J; junction bases unmatched: 9. The CDR3 DNA is TGTGCCAGCACCCGGACAGGGGGGGACGTCACTGAAGCTTTCTTT. Amino acid sequence: CASTRTGGDVTEAFF. The full variable domain, completed using reference TRBV14 and TRBJ1-1, is EAGVTQFPSHSVIEKGQTVTLRCDPISGHDNLYWYRRVMGKEIKFLLHFVKESKQDESGMPNNRFLAERTGGTYSTLKVQPAELEDSGVYFCASTRTGGDVTEAFFGQGTRLTVV.

Turning to this clonotype: At one of its ends the junction is not consistent with the germline gene, which may arise from a read error. CDR3 in DNA: TGTGCCAGCAGCTCAGCGGGACACTTAGCTCTCTTT. Its translation is CASSSAGHLALF. This chain links TRBV5-6 with TRBJ1-1; maybe TRBD1 (6 bases). CDR1 SGHDT and CDR2 YYEEEE come from the germline V gene. This CDR3 is 12 amino acids long.

This clonotype has ten or more counts. The V gene is TRBV7-6, the J gene TRBJ2-7; no definite D call. The germline V and J ends were trimmed by 4 bases and 4 bases, with 5 bases remaining between them. This CDR3 comprises 11 residues. From germline, CDR1 is SGHVS and CDR2 FNYEAQ. The CDR3 sequence: CASSSKYEQYF. CDR3 bases: TGTGCCAGCAGCTCCAAGTACGAGCAGTACTTC.

By sample fraction, this clonotype is medium-sized. This sequence joins TRBV5-1 and TRBJ1-2, with 9 bases that match TRBD1. This CDR3 region has 14 residues. V was pared by 5 bases and J by 7 bases, with 9 bases of the junction left unmatched. In germline, CDR1 is SGHRS, CDR2 YFSETQ. CDR3 in amino acids: CASRSDRGTSGYTF. DNA of the CDR3: TGCGCCAGCAGGTCGGACAGGGGCACATCTGGCTACACCTTC.

This clonotype showed up many times. This chain links TRBV20-1 with TRBJ2-7, with a possible D match to TRBD2 (6 bases). The germline V gene encodes CDR1 DFQATT and CDR2 SNEGSKA (reference sequence). The CDR3 is made up of 12 amino acids. V was shortened by 6 bases and J by 6 bases, with 15 bases between the two germline ends. The CDR3 sequence is CSAPGGGSEQYF. The CDR3 nucleotides are TGCAGTGCCCCAGGTGGGGGGTCCGAGCAGTACTTC.

This clonotype was picked up a small number of times. The CDR3 DNA sequence: TGTGCCACCAGCAGAGTTACTAGCGCGACTTGGGTAGAGCAGTACTTC. Translated: CATSRVTSATWVEQYF. The chain employs TRBV15 and TRBJ2-7, with 7 bases lining up with TRBD2. The CDR3 covers 16 residues. The trim removed 1 base at V and 7 bases at J, leaving 13 bases unmatched. Germline V CDR1 and CDR2: LNHNV, YYDKDF (reference sequence).

This clonotype was recorded many times. This chain uses TRBV6-5 with TRBJ2-1, with 8 positions matching TRBD1. This CDR3 is built from 13 residues. Per the germline V gene, CDR1 is MNHEY and CDR2 is SVGAGI. With V trimmed by 6 bases and J by 8 bases, 6 bases remained unmatched. CDR3 DNA sequence: TGTGCCAGCAGGGAGACAGGGGTCCATGAGCAGTTCTTC. Translating it yields CASRETGVHEQFF.

This clonotype was seen many times. The chain links TRBV5-1 to TRBJ1-2; a possible D gene is TRBD1 (6 bases). CDR1 and CDR2 (germline): SGHRS, YFSETQ. Trimming stripped 4 bases from V and 6 bases from J, with 16 bases between. This CDR3 has 14 residues. The CDR3 DNA reads as TGCGCCAGCAGCACTGCCGGGCCAGGGGATGGCTACACCTTC. Translation: CASSTAGPGDGYTF.

Points on this clonotype: With a much larger clone just one base away, this may be a read error. The chain recombines TRBV6-6 with TRBJ1-2, with unresolved D. Trimming stripped 4 bases from V and 4 bases from J, with 16 bases between. Germline CDR1 MNHNY, CDR2 SVGAGI (reference sequence). This CDR3 is 15 amino acids long. The CDR3 bases are TGTGCCAGCAGTTTTCCGGACCTCTCCTTCTATGGCTACACCTTC. The encoded protein is CASSFPDLSFYGYTF.

CDR3: CASSYRDNLYEQYF. CDR3 coding DNA: TGTGCCAGCAGTTACCGGGACAACCTTTACGAGCAGTACTTC. The J gene is TRBJ2-7, the V gene TRBV6-1, with D maybe TRBD1 (6 bases). Germline V gene lookup returns CDR1 MNHNS and CDR2 SASEGT. This CDR3 is 14 amino acids long. V was shortened by 5 bases and J by 4 bases, with 15 bases between the two germline ends.

This clonotype has only one observation. Here the CDR3 reads CASSISPTGRNEQFF. Here the CDR3 DNA reads TGTGCCAGCAGCATATCGCCAACAGGGCGCAATGAGCAGTTCTTC. The gene calls are TRBV5-5 and TRBJ2-1; possible D gene TRBD1, 6 bases. The V gene lost 4 bases and the J gene lost 6 bases, with 17 bases spanning the gap. This CDR3 comprises 15 residues. Germline V CDR1 and CDR2: SGHKS, YYEKEE (reference sequence).

About this clonotype itself: This may come from a read error, since a much larger clone is one base off. The J gene is TRBJ2-3, the V gene TRBV19, with TRBD2 identical over 8 bases. CDR1 and CDR2 (germline): LNHDA, SQIVND (reference sequence). CDR3 length: 16 amino acids. The CDR3 DNA follows: TGTGCCATTAGTATGCGGCGGGAGGTCTCTGCAGATACGCAGTATTTT. Its translation is CAISMRREVSADTQYF. Combining the CDR3 with reference TRBV19 and TRBJ2-3 gives the whole variable domain DGGITQSPKYLFRKEGQNVTLSCEQNLNHDAMYWYRQDPGQGLRLIYYSQIVNDFQKGDIAEGYSVSREKKESFPLTVTSAQKNPTAFYLCAISMRREVSADTQYFGPGTRLTVL.

This clonotype was counted a few times. This chain joins TRBV12-3 or TRBV12-4 and TRBJ1-4, with no clear D. The CDR3 contains 14 residues. V was trimmed by 8 bases and J by 7 bases, leaving 17 bases between them. CDR3 sequence (DNA): TGTGCCAGCCGCCCGAGTGGACGAGGTGAAAAACTGTTTTTT. Its translation is CASRPSGRGEKLFF.

The chain links TRBV5-1 to TRBJ2-3, with 8 positions matching TRBD2. Germline V lookup: CDR1 SGHRS, CDR2 YFSETQ. The CDR3 runs 18 residues. V dropped 1 base and J dropped 3; count of bases not matched to a gene: 13. The CDR3 loop reads CASSLRLGSGGVTDTQYF. CDR3 bases: TGCGCCAGCAGCTTGCGACTTGGGAGCGGGGGAGTAACAGATACGCAGTATTTT.

The rearrangement joins TRBV10-2 to TRBJ1-1; a possible D gene is TRBD1 (5 bases). Trimming took off 6 bases at V and 8 bases at J, with 13 bases between the two ends. The V gene's germline CDR1 is WSHSY and CDR2 SAAADI. The CDR3 has 12 residues. The CDR3 DNA reads TGCGCCAGCAGGGGGGAGGGACGGGAAGCTTTCTTT. Translation gives CASRGEGREAFF.